A selection of T cell receptor beta chains follows, all from one sample in a study of blood T cell repertoires in COVID-19. The data were produced by immunoSEQ multiplex PCR, yet TCRdb's version contains in-frame clones alone and is incomplete. The top ten hold roughly 1.5% of the sample, which has fewer than 300,000 clones, about 88% seen once. Sequencing was carried out using peripheral blood. All receptors come from a human donor with COVID-19, enrolled during active disease. The donor label of this sample is uncertain. The CDR3 runs from the conserved cysteine through the conserved F or W.

J,V,CDR3
TRBJ2-1,TRBV6-2/TRBV6-3,CASSYSMGQGRRNEQFF
TRBJ1-1,TRBV7-2,CASSLAPGNTEAFF
TRBJ1-1,TRBV29-1,CSVFRQGAAEAFF
TRBJ1-1,TRBV9,CASSLGGDTEAFF
TRBJ2-1,TRBV11-3,CASSPSGTGEQFF
TRBJ1-4,TRBV28,CASSFDRGKNEKLFF
TRBJ2-6,TRBV28,CASRVTSGEGSGANVLTF
TRBJ2-1,TRBV3-1/TRBV3-2,CASSDRGTSYNEQFF
TRBJ1-2,TRBV5-1,CASSLTTGTYNGYTF
TRBJ1-1,TRBV19,CASNNGRDTEAFF
TRBJ1-3,TRBV28,CASSLHRDGSGNTIYF
TRBJ2-7,TRBV28,CASRIYRGQSYEQYF
TRBJ1-2,TRBV29-1,CSVSGGLTNYGYTF
TRBJ1-5,TRBV28,CASSPNRGGNQPQHF
TRBJ1-5,TRBV4-3,CASSQDHGEQPQHF
TRBJ2-1,TRBV7-2,CASSGGRYNEQFF
TRBJ1-1,TRBV30,CAWSVGQGSTEAFF
TRBJ1-3,TRBV11-3,CASSLTGKGNTIYF
TRBJ1-1,TRBV30,CAWSATRSGQRGTEAFF
TRBJ2-6,TRBV11-3,CASSLGPSEGGANVLTF
TRBJ1-1,TRBV7-3,CASSLGPPRGGTEAFF
TRBJ2-6,TRBV19,CASSINRFVGTGGAGANVLTF
TRBJ2-1,TRBV30,CAWSPRGANEQFF
TRBJ2-3,TRBV7-3,CASSPNPPSGTDTQYF
TRBJ2-1,TRBV12-3/TRBV12-4,CASSLRGSGEQFF
TRBJ2-1,TRBV5-6,CASSWTGGAYNEQFF
TRBJ2-7,TRBV10-2,CASSDRSLYEQYF
TRBJ2-1,TRBV25-1,CASSDGTEQFF
TRBJ2-2,TRBV28,CASRREWGTGELFF
TRBJ2-7,TRBV19,CASSPRTGLYEQYF
TRBJ2-3,TRBV28,CASSLAGGPVDRDTQYF
TRBJ1-2,TRBV3-1/TRBV3-2,CASSQDTGRTGYTF
TRBJ1-6,TRBV19,CASSSPPGTGDSPLHF
TRBJ2-1,TRBV5-1,CASSLARGDEQFF
TRBJ1-1,TRBV14,CASSSLRDRVTWGNTEAFF
TRBJ1-3,TRBV29-1,CSASLGGAGNTIYF
TRBJ2-2,TRBV4-1,CASSQDRSAGELFF